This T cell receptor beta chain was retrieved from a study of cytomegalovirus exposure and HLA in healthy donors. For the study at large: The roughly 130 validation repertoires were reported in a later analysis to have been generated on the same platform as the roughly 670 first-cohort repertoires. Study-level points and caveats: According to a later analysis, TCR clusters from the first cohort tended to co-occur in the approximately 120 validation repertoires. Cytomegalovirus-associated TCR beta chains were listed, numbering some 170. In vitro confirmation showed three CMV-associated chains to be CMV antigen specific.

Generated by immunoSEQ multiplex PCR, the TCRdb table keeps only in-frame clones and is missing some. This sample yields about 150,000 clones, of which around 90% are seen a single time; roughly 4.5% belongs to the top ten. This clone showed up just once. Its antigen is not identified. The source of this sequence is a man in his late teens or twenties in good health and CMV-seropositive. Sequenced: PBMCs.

The CDR3 coding sequence is TGTGCCAGCAGCCAAGGATGGGGTCCAGCGGATGAAGAGACCCAGTACTTC. Translation: CASSQGWGPADEETQYF. The V gene is TRBV14, the J gene TRBJ2-5, with D tentatively TRBD2 (5 bases). The germline gives CDR1 SGHDN, CDR2 FVKESK. CDR3 length equals 17 residues. V was trimmed by 1 base and J by 3 bases, leaving 18 bases between them.